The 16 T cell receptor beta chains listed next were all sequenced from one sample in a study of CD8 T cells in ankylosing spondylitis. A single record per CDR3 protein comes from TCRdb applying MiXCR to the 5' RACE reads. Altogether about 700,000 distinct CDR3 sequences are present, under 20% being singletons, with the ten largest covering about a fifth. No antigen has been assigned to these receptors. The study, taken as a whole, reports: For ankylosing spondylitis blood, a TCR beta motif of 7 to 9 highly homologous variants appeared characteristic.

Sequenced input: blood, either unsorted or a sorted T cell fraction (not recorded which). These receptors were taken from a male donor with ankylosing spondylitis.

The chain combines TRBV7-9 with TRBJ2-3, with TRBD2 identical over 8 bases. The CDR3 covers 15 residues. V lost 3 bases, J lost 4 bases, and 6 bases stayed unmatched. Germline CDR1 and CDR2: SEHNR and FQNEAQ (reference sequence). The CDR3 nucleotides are TGTGCCAGCAGCTTTGCGGGGGGATACGCAGATACGCAGTATTTT. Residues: CASSFAGGYADTQYF.

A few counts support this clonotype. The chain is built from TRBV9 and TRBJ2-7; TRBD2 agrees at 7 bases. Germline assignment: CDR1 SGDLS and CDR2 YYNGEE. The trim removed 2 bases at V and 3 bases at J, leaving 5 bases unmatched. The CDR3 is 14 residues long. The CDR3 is CASSVGGYGYEQYF. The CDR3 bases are TGTGCCAGCAGCGTCGGGGGGTATGGCTACGAGCAGTACTTC.

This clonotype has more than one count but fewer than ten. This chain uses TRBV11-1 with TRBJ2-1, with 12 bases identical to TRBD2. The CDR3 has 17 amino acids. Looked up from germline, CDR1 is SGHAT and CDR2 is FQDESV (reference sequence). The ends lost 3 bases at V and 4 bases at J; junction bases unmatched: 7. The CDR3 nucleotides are TGTGCCAGCAGCTTCCCAAAAGGGACTAGCGGGTACAATGAGCAGTTCTTC. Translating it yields CASSFPKGTSGYNEQFF.

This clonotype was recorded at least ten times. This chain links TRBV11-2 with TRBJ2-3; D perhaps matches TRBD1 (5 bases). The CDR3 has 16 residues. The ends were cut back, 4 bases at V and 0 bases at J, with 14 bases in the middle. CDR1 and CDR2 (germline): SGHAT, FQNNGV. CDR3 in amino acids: CASSSWFGASTDTQYF. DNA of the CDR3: TGTGCCAGCAGCTCCTGGTTTGGGGCTAGCACAGATACGCAGTATTTT.

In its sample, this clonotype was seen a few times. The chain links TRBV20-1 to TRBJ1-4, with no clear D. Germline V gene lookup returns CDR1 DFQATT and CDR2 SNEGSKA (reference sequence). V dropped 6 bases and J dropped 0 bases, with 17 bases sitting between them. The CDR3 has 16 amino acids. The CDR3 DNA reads TGCAGTGCGGCAACTGGGGATACCGCAACTAATGAAAAACTGTTTTTT. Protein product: CSAATGDTATNEKLFF.

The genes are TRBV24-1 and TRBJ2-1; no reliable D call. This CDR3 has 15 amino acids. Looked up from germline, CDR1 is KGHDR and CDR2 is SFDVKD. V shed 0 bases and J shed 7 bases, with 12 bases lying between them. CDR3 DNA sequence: TGTGCCACCAGTGATTTGAACGCTAGGCAGAATGAGCAGTTCTTC. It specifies CATSDLNARQNEQFF.

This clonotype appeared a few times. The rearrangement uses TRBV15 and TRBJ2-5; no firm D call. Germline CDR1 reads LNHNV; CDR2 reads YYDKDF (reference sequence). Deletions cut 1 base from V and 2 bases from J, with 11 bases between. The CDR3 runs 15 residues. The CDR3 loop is CATSRGRLGQETQYF. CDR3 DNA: TGTGCCACCAGCAGAGGCCGACTTGGACAAGAGACCCAGTACTTC. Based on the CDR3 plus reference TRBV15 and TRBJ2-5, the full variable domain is DAMVIQNPRYQVTQFGKPVTLSCSQTLNHNVMYWYQQKSSQAPKLLFHYYDKDFNNEADTPDNFQSRRPNTSFCFLDIRSPGLGDTAMYLCATSRGRLGQETQYFGPGTRLLVL.

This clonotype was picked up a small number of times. This CDR3 reads CASSYEGKINEQYF. DNA of the CDR3: TGTGCCAGCAGTTATGAGGGAAAAATCAACGAGCAGTACTTC. The chain couples TRBV6-2 or TRBV6-3 to TRBJ2-7; D possibly corresponds to TRBD2 (5 bases). CDR3 size: 14 residues. Trimming stripped 3 bases from V and 5 bases from J, with 14 bases between. The V gene's germline CDR1 is MNHEY and CDR2 SVGEGT.

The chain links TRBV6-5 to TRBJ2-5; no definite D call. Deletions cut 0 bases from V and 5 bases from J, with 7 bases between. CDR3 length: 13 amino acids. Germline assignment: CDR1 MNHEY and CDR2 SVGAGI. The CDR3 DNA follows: TGTGCCAGCAGTTACTCGAAGTGGGAGACCCAGTACTTC. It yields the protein CASSYSKWETQYF.

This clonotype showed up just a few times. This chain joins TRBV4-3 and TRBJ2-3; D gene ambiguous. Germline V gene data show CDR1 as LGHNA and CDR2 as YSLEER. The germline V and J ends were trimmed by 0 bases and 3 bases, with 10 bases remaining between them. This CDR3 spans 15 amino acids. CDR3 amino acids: CASSQEAGHTDTQYF. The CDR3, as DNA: TGCGCCAGCAGCCAAGAGGCAGGTCATACAGATACGCAGTATTTT.

DNA of the CDR3: TGCAGTGGCTCACCACCTGGGCAGGGTGTCTACGAGCAGTACTTC. It specifies CSGSPPGQGVYEQYF. This chain uses TRBV20-1 with TRBJ2-7, with a weak D call TRBD1 (5 bases). This CDR3 contains 15 residues. The V gene lost 7 bases and the J gene lost 3 bases, with 22 bases spanning the gap. Germline V gene sequence: CDR1 DFQATT, CDR2 SNEGSKA (reference sequence).

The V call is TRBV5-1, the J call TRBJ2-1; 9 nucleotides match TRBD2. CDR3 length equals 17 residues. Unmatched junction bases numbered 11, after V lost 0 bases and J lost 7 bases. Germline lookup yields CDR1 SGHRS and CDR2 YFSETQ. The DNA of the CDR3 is TGCGCCAGCAGCTTGGCGGTTGATAGCGGGAGTGCAAATGAGCAGTTCTTC. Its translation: CASSLAVDSGSANEQFF. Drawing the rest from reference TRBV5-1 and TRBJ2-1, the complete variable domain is KAGVTQTPRYLIKTRGQQVTLSCSPISGHRSVSWYQQTPGQGLQFLFEYFSETQRNKGNFPGRFSGRQFSNSRSEMNVSTLELGDSALYLCASSLAVDSGSANEQFFGPGTRLTVL.

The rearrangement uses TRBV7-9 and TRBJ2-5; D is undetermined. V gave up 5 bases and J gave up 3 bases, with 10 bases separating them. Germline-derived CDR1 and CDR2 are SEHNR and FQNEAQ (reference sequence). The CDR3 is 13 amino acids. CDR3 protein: CASSPQMEETQYF. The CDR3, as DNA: TGTGCCAGCAGCCCCCAAATGGAAGAGACCCAGTACTTC.

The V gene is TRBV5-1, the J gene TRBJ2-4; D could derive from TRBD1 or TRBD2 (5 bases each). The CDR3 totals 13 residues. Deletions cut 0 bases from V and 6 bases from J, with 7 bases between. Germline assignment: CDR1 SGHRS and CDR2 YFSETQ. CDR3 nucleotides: TGCGCCAGCAGCTTGGCGGGGACAAACATTCAGTACTTC. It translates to CASSLAGTNIQYF.

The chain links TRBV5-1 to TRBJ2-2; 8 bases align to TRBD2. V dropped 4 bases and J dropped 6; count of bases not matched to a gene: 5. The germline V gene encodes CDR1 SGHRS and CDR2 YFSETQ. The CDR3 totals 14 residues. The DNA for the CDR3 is TGCGCCAGCAGCCAATCAGCGGGGGCCGGGGAGCTGTTTTTT. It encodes CASSQSAGAGELFF.

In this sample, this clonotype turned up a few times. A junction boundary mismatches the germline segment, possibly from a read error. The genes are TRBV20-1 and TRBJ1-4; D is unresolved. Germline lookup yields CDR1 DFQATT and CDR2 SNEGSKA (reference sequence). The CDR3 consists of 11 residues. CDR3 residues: CSARTDTLPTF. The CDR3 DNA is TGCAGTGCTAGAACCGACACACTACCAACCTTT.